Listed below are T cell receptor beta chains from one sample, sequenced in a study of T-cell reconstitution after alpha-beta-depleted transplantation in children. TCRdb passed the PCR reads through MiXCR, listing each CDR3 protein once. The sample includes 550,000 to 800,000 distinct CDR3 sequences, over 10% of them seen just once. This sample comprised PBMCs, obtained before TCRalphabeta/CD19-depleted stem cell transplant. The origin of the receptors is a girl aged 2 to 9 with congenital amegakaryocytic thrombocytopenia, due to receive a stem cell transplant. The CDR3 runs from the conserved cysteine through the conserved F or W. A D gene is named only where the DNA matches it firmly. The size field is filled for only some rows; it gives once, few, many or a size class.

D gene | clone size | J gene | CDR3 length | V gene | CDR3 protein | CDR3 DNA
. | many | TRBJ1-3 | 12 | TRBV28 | CASSNPGNTIYF | TGTGCCAGCAGTAATCCTGGAAACACCATATATTTT
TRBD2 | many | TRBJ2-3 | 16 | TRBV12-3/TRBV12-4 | CASSPLRGSGTDTQYF | TGTGCCAGCAGTCCCCTTCGCGGGAGCGGGACAGATACGCAGTATTTT
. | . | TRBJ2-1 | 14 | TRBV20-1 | CSAPNDGASNEQFF | TGCAGTGCTCCCAACGATGGGGCAAGCAATGAGCAGTTCTTC
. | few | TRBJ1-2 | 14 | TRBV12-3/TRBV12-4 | CASITSGGLGGYTF | TGTGCCAGCATCACCTCTGGGGGGCTCGGCGGCTACACCTTC
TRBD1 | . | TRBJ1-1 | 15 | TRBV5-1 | CASSQEGTGNTEAFF | TGCGCCAGCAGCCAAGAGGGGACAGGAAACACTGAAGCTTTCTTT
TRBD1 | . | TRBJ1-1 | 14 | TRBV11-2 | CASSWHRGLTEAFF | TGTGCCAGCAGCTGGCACAGGGGGCTCACTGAAGCTTTCTTT
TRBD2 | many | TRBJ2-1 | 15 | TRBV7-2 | CASSLEASGTYEQFF | TGTGCCAGCAGCTTGGAGGCTAGCGGGACGTATGAGCAGTTCTTC
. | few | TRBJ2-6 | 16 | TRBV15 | CATSRDTSSGANVLTF | TGTGCCACCAGCAGAGATACGTCCTCTGGGGCCAACGTCCTGACTTTC
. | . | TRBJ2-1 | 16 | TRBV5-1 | CASSLVTGMAYNEQFF | TGCGCCAGCAGCTTGGTGACCGGGATGGCCTACAATGAGCAGTTCTTC
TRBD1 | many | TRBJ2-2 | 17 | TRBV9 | CASSTTGGMDNAGELFF | TGTGCCAGCAGCACAACAGGGGGAATGGATAACGCCGGGGAGCTGTTTTTT
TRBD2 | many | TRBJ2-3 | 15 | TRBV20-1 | CSASLGLAGEDTQYF | TGCAGTGCTAGCTTGGGACTAGCGGGAGAGGATACGCAGTATTTT
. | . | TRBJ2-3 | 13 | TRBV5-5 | CASSSNFRDTQYF | TGTGCCAGCAGCTCCAATTTTAGGGATACGCAGTATTTT
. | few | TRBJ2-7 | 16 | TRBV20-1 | CSAGDPFGGKSYEQYF | TGCAGTGCTGGGGACCCATTTGGCGGGAAAAGTTACGAGCAGTACTTC
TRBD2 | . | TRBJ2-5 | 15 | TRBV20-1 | CSASFAGANQETQYF | TGCAGTGCTAGTTTCGCGGGAGCCAACCAAGAGACCCAGTACTTC
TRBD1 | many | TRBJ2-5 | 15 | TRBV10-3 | CAIKMGQGYQETQYF | TGTGCCATAAAAATGGGACAGGGGTACCAAGAGACCCAGTACTTC
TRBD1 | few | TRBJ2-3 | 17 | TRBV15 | CATSRTPGTGGADTQYF | TGTGCCACCAGCAGGACACCCGGGACAGGGGGCGCAGATACGCAGTATTTT
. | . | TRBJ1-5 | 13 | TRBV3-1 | CASSQVQGQPQHF | TGTGCCAGCAGCCAAGTACAGGGTCAGCCCCAGCATTTT
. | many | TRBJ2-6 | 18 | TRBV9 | CASSPRLVTLTGANVLTF | TGTGCCAGCAGCCCCCGACTAGTCACCCTCACTGGGGCCAACGTCCTGACTTTC
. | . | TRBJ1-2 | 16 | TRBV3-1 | CASSQDFSQGQYGYTF | TGTGCCAGCAGCCAAGATTTCTCCCAGGGCCAGTATGGCTACACCTTC
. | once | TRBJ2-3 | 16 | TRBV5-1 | CASSVTRGGNTDTQYF | TGCGCCAGCAGCGTTACTAGGGGGGGGAACACAGATACGCAGTATTTT
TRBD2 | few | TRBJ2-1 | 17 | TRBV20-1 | CCAALAGGPLTYNEQFF | TGCTGTGCTGCACTAGCGGGAGGGCCTCTTACCTACAATGAGCAGTTCTTC
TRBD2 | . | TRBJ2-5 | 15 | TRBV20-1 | CSAAQAGWPQETQYF | TGCAGTGCGGCTCAAGCGGGGTGGCCCCAAGAGACCCAGTACTTC